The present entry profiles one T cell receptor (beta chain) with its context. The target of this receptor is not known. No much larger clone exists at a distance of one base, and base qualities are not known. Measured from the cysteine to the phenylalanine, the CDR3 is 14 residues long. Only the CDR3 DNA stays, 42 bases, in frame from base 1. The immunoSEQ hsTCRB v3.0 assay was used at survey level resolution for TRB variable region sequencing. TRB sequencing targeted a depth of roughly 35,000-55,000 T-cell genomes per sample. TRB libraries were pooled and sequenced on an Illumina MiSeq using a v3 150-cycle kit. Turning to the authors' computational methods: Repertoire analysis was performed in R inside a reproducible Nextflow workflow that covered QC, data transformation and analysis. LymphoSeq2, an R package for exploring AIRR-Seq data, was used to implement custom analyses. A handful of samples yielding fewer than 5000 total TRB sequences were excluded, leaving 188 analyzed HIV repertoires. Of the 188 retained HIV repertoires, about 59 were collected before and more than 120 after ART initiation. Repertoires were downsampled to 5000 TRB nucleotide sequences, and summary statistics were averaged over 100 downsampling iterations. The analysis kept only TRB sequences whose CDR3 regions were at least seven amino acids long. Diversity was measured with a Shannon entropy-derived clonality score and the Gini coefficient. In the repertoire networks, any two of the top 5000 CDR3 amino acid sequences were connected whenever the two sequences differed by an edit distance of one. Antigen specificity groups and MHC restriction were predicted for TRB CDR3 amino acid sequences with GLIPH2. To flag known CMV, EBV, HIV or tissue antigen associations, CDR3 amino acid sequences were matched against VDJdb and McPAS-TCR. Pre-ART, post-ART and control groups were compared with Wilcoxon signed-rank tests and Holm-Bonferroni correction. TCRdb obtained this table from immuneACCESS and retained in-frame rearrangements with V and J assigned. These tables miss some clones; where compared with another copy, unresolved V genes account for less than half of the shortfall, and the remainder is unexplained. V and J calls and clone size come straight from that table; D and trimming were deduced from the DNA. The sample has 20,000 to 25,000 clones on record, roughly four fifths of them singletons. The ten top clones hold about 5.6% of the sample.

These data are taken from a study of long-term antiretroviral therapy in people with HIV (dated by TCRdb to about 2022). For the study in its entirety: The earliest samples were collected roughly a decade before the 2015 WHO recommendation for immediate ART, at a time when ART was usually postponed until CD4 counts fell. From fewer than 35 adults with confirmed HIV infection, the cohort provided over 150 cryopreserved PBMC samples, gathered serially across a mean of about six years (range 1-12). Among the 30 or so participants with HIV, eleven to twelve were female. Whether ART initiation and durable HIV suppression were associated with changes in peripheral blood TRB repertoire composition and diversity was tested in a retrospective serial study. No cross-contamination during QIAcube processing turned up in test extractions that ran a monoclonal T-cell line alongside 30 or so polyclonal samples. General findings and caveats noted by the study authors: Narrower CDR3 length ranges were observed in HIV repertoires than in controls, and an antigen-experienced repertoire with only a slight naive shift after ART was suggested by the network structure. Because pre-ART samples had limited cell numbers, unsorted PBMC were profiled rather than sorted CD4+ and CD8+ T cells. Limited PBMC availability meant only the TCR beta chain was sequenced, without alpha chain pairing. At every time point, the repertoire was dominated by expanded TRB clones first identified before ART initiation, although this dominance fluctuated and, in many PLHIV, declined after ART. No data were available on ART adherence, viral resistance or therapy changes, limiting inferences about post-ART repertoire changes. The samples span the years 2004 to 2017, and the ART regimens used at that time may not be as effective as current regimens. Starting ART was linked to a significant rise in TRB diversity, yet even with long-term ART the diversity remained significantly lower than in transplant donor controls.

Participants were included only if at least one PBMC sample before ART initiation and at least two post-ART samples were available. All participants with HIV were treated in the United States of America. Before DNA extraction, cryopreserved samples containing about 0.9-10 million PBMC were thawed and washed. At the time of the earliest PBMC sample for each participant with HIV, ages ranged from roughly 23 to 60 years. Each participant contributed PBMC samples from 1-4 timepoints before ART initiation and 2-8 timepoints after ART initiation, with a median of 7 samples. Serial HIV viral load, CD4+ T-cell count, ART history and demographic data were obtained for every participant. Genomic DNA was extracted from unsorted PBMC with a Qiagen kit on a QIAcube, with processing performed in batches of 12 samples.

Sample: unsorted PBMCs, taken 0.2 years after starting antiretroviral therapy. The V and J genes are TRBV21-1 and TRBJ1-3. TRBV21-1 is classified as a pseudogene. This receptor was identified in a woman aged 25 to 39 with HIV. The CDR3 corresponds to CASSKRGGGNTIYF. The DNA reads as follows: TGTGCCAGCAGCAAAAGGGGGGGCGGAAACACCATATATTTT.